Presented here are 8 T cell receptor beta chains from one specimen sequenced in a study of blood T cells in healthy people across ages (dated by TCRdb to 2013 to 2016). Receptor amplification or capture employed 5' RACE. Instrument on record: Illumina HiSeq 2500. The second PCR ran for roughly 7 to 12 cycles and used a J-beta primer mix along with a sample-barcoded 5' primer. The raw public reads went through TCRdb reprocessing: fastp at Q25, MiXCR clone calling, in-frame beta chains kept. Each entry is one CDR3 protein sequence, shown with its most common DNA and genes. The sample table shows 850,000 to 1,000,000 distinct CDR3 sequences, and roughly 52% are seen once. The ten largest clones capture 13% of the sample. The specimen was blood. The receptors were gathered from a man aged 25 to 40 in good health.

The chain couples TRBV3-1 to TRBJ1-5; D unclear. V lost 0 bases and J lost 15, with 12 bases in between. The CDR3 length is 12 residues. Germline V gives CDR1 LGHDT, CDR2 YNNKEL (reference sequence). The DNA for the CDR3 is TGTGCCAGCAGCCAAGAGGGAGGACCGGTGCATTTT. Residues: CASSQEGGPVHF.

V and J are TRBV10-3 and TRBJ1-1; no reliable D call. Trimming shortened V by 10 bases and J by 1 base, and 16 bases separated the two germline ends. Germline V gene sequence: CDR1 ENHRY, CDR2 SYGVKD. This CDR3 region has 14 residues. The CDR3 spells CATIDSNRNTEAFF. The CDR3 DNA reads as TGTGCCACCATCGATTCCAACAGGAACACTGAAGCTTTCTTT.

The chain joins TRBV6-1 to TRBJ2-3, with D perhaps TRBD1 (6 bases). This CDR3 is built from 12 residues. The V end lost 10 bases, the J end lost 5 bases, and 13 bases lay between the germline ends. Germline V gene lookup returns CDR1 MNHNS and CDR2 SASEGT. The CDR3 loop is CATRDIGDTQYF. The DNA for the CDR3 is TGTGCCACCCGGGACATTGGAGATACGCAGTATTTT.

V gene TRBV19 combines with J gene TRBJ2-1; 7 bases map to TRBD2. Germline-derived CDR1 and CDR2 are LNHDA and SQIVND (reference sequence). The CDR3 has 15 residues. The V segment lost 2 bases and the J segment 6 bases; nucleotides outside the gene matches: 7. For the CDR3, the DNA is TGTGCCAGTAGTATACCGGGACTATCCGCCAATGAGCAGTTCTTC. This sequence encodes CASSIPGLSANEQFF.

This clonotype was found a few times. The chain carries TRBV7-9 and TRBJ1-5; 7 bases are shared with TRBD1. CDR1 is SEHNR and CDR2 is FQNEAQ in the germline V gene (reference sequence). V trimming: 5 bases; J trimming: 7 bases; junction bases outside the gene matches: 2. The CDR3 runs 12 residues. DNA for the CDR3: TGTGCCAGCAGCGCGGGACAGCAGCCCCAGCATTTT. Amino acids: CASSAGQQPQHF.

The CDR3 DNA reads as TGTGCCAGCAGCTTGGACAATTTCTCTAATTCACCCCTCCACTTT. This gives the protein CASSLDNFSNSPLHF. This chain uses TRBV12-3 or TRBV12-4 with TRBJ1-6; a weak D match, TRBD1 (5 bases). The CDR3 has 15 residues. Trimming removed 6 bases from V and 6 bases from J, with 15 bases in between.

This clonotype was observed many times. An end of the junction does not agree with germline; a read error may underlie this. The J gene is TRBJ2-1, the V gene TRBV11-2; no definite D call. This CDR3 is 13 amino acids long. Per germline, CDR1 SGHAT and CDR2 FQNNGV. CDR3: CASSVEAFNEQFF. Written as DNA, the CDR3 is TGTGCCAGCAGCGTAGAGGCCTTCAATGAGCAGTTCTTC.

In this sample, this clonotype turned up a few times. This chain connects TRBV11-3 to TRBJ1-4, with TRBD1 matching 8 bases. Germline V CDR1 and CDR2: SGHNT, YENEEA. V was pared by 2 bases and J by 0 bases, with 17 bases of the junction left unmatched. There are 21 residues in the CDR3. CDR3: CASSLKHWPRGPPPTNEKLFF. The CDR3 nucleotides are TGTGCCAGCAGCTTAAAACACTGGCCCAGGGGGCCCCCTCCAACTAATGAAAAACTGTTTTTT.